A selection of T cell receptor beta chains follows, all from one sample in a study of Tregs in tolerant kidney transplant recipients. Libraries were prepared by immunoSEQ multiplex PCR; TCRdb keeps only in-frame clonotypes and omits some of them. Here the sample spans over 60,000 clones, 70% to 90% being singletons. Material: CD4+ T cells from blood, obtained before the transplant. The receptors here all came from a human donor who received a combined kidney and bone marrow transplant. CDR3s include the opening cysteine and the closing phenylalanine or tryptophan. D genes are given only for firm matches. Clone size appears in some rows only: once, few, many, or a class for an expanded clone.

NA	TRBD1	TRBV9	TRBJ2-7	TGTGCCAGCAGCGTAGCTCCCCAGGGGGCCCCCTACGAGCAGTACTTC	CASSVAPQGAPYEQYF
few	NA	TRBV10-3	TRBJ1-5	TGTGCCATCAGTTTATATAGCAATCAGCCCCAGCATTTT	CAISLYSNQPQHF
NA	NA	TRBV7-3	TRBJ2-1	TGTGCCAGCAGCTTAACTGGGCCCGGGGGTCTAGCGGAGCAGTTCTTC	CASSLTGPGGLAEQFF
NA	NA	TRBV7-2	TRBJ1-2	TGTGCCAGCAGCTTAGATGGCGGAATAAACTATGGCTACACCTTC	CASSLDGGINYGYTF
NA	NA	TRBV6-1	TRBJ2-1	TGTGCCAGCAGTGAAGTAACGGGAGAGTACAATGAGCAGTTCTTC	CASSEVTGEYNEQFF
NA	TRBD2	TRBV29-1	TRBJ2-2	TGCAGCGTGCTGGGACTAGCGGGAGAGCGTACCGGGGAGCTGTTTTTT	CSVLGLAGERTGELFF
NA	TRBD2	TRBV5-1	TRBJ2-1	TGCGCCAGCAGCGCCCTAGCGGGAGGGCCGGATGAGCAGTTCTTC	CASSALAGGPDEQFF
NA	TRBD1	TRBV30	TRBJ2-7	TGTGCCTGGGGAGCTCCGGGACAGCTGGGCCGGGGCGAGCAGTACTTC	CAWGAPGQLGRGEQYF
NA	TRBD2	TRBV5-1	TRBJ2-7	TGCGCCAGCAGCGCCTCCGGGACTAGTCTCGAGCAGTACTTC	CASSASGTSLEQYF
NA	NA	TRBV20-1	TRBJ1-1	TGCAGTGCTAGCTTTAGCTCGGAAGCTTTCTTT	CSASFSSEAFF
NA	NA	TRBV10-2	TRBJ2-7	TGCGCCACGACGAAAAGCGAGACTAGGGTTGAGCAGTACTTC	CATTKSETRVEQYF
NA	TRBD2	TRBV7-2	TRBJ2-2	TGTGCCAGCAGTTCTAGCGGGAGTGGCGAGCTGTTTTTT	CASSSSGSGELFF
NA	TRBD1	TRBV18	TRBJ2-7	TGTGCCAGCTCACCATCGGACAGGGGCTACGAGCAGTACTTC	CASSPSDRGYEQYF
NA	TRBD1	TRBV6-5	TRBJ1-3	TGTGCCAGCAAACTGCTTAGACAGGGAGTCACCATATATTTT	CASKLLRQGVTIYF
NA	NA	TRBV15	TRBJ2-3	TGTGCCACCAGCCCCAGAGGACAGGGAGGGGCGCAGTATTTT	CATSPRGQGGAQYF
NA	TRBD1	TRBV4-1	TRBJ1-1	TGCGCCAGCAGCCAAGTCGACAGGGTGCACACTGAAGCTTTCTTT	CASSQVDRVHTEAFF
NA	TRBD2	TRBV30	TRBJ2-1	TGTGCCTGGGGCCCTAGCGGGAGGGGGTCCTACAATGAGCAGTTCTTC	CAWGPSGRGSYNEQFF
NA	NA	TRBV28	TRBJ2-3	TGTGCCAGCAGTTTTCCCCTAGCAGCTAGCACAGATACGCAGTATTTT	CASSFPLAASTDTQYF
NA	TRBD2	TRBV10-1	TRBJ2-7	TGCGCCAGCAGTGACAGCGGGAGTTGGCACGAGCAGTACTTC	CASSDSGSWHEQYF
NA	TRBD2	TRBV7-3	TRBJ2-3	TGTGCCAGCAGCAGGACTAGCGGGAAAGATACGCAGTATTTT	CASSRTSGKDTQYF
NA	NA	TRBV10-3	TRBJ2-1	TGTGCCATCAGTGAGATTTCCTCCGGTGAGCAGTTCTTC	CAISEISSGEQFF
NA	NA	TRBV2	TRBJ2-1	TGTGCCAGCAGTGAAAGCTTAGCGGCTATCTCCTACAATGAGCAGTTCTTC	CASSESLAAISYNEQFF